These 15 T cell receptor beta chains share one sample of origin, sequenced in a study of shared clonotypes between healthy human individuals. Assay: immunoSEQ multiplex PCR; the TCRdb copy retains only in-frame clones and omits some. The table has about 2.3 million clones, under 95% seen once; the top ten hold approximately 0.41%. Specimen: naive CD4+ T cells from PBMCs. Subset here: CD45RA+ positively selected. The receptors were sampled from a man between 18 and 35 years old in good health. Some clones in this sample may be carry-over from other donors' samples.

This chain joins TRBV20-1 and TRBJ2-1; 7 bases are shared with TRBD2. CDR3 length equals 11 residues. Germline CDR1 and CDR2: DFQATT and SNEGSKA (reference sequence). After removal of 1 base from V and 15 bases from J, the junction contained 6 bases not matched to a gene. CDR3 region: CSARVAGVRFF. Written as DNA, the CDR3 is TGCAGTGCTAGAGTTGCGGGAGTGAGGTTCTTC.

V gene TRBV2 combines with J gene TRBJ2-7, with TRBD1 matching over 7 bases. Germline V lookup: CDR1 SNHLY, CDR2 FYNNEI. The CDR3 length is 13 residues. The J segment lost 5 bases and the V segment lost 8 bases, leaving 9 bases of the junction unmatched. The CDR3 loop reads CASRQGGRDEQYF. The CDR3 coding sequence is TGTGCCAGCCGGCAAGGGGGCAGGGACGAGCAGTACTTC.

The genes are TRBV5-1 and TRBJ2-7; weak D call: TRBD2 (7 bases). V was shortened by 2 bases and J by 2 bases, with 20 bases between the two germline ends. The CDR3 has 17 residues. From germline, CDR1 is SGHRS and CDR2 YFSETQ. CDR3 sequence reads: CASSLGGGGAYPYEQYF. The CDR3 DNA reads TGCGCCAGCAGCTTAGGAGGGGGGGGCGCTTATCCCTACGAGCAGTACTTC.

A note on this clone: Other DNA sequences within the sample encode an identical CDR3. V usage is TRBV18 and J usage is TRBJ1-2; D is ambiguous. The ends were cut back, 3 bases at V and 0 bases at J, with 5 bases in the middle. The CDR3 is made up of 13 amino acids. The germline gives CDR1 KGHSH, CDR2 LQKENI. CDR3 DNA: TGTGCCAGCTCACCCGGGTCTAACTATGGCTACACCTTC. It translates to CASSPGSNYGYTF.

The chain couples TRBV9 to TRBJ2-5, with D maybe TRBD1 (6 bases). This CDR3 is built from 16 residues. Trimming pared 0 bases from V and 1 base from J, leaving 13 bases between. Per the germline V gene, CDR1 is SGDLS and CDR2 is YYNGEE. The CDR3 DNA follows: TGTGCCAGCAGCGTAGGGCCCCTGACAGGCCAAGAGACCCAGTACTTC. As protein: CASSVGPLTGQETQYF.

The chain recombines TRBV7-3 with TRBJ2-3; 10 bases line up with TRBD2. The J segment lost 6 bases and the V segment lost 1 base, leaving 13 bases of the junction unmatched. Looked up from germline, CDR1 is SGHTA and CDR2 is FQGTGA. CDR3 length: 18 residues. The CDR3 nucleotides read TGTGCCAGCAGCTTAATTGGGGGCAGCGGGAGGGCCGCTGATACGCAGTATTTT. It codes for CASSLIGGSGRAADTQYF.

This sequence joins TRBV2 and TRBJ2-3, with 7 bases lining up with TRBD2. The CDR3 is 16 amino acids. Germline-derived CDR1 and CDR2 are SNHLY and FYNNEI. Losses at the gene ends were 8 bases for V and 1 base for J; bases not matched to a gene: 12. CDR3 region: CASSTGGGGRTDTQYF. The CDR3 DNA follows: TGTGCCAGCTCGACCGGCGGGGGAGGTCGCACAGATACGCAGTATTTT.

Of note for this clone: The germline gene is not matched at one end of the junction; a read error may be the cause. The genes are TRBV4-1 and TRBJ2-7; D is unresolved. The CDR3 has 14 residues. Germline lookup yields CDR1 MGHRA and CDR2 YSYEKL. CDR3 in DNA: TGCGCCAGCAGCCAAGCCCCCGATCGGTCTAGTAGTCACTTC. It codes for CASSQAPDRSSSHF.

V usage is TRBV5-1 and J usage is TRBJ1-3, with D hard to call. V was trimmed by 0 bases and J by 2 bases, leaving 9 bases between them. This CDR3 is built from 15 residues. The germline CDR1 and CDR2 sequences are SGHRS and YFSETQ. CDR3 sequence (DNA): TGCGCCAGCAGCTTGGGGGAGCAACCTGGAAACACCATATATTTT. It translates to CASSLGEQPGNTIYF.

The J gene is TRBJ1-2, the V gene TRBV9, with 7 bases lining up with TRBD1. Germline V gene lookup returns CDR1 SGDLS and CDR2 YYNGEE. The CDR3 length is 14 residues. V gave up 3 bases and J gave up 4 bases; unmatched junction bases: 6. The CDR3 bases are TGTGCCAGCAGCGAGAGGACAGGAAGCTATGGCTACACCTTC. It specifies CASSERTGSYGYTF.

V gene TRBV5-8 combines with J gene TRBJ1-6, with 10 positions matching TRBD1. Germline CDR1 reads SGHTS; CDR2 reads YDEGEE. This CDR3 has 15 amino acids. Trimming cost V 3 bases and J 8 bases; bases outside gene matches: 5. The CDR3 here is CASSSTGGAHSPLHF. The CDR3 DNA sequence: TGTGCCAGCAGCTCGACAGGGGGCGCGCATTCACCCCTCCACTTT.

Notes on this clone: Distinct nucleotide sequences in the sample also encode this CDR3. The chain carries TRBV7-9 and TRBJ2-1; D ambiguous. Germline V gene sequence: CDR1 SEHNR, CDR2 FQNEAQ (reference sequence). The CDR3 is made up of 12 amino acids. V lost 5 bases and J 3 bases, leaving 5 bases between the germline ends. The CDR3, as DNA: TGTGCCAGCAGCCCGAACTACAATGAGCAGTTCTTC. Translated: CASSPNYNEQFF. Combining the CDR3 with reference TRBV7-9 and TRBJ2-1 gives the whole variable domain DTGVSQNPRHKITKRGQNVTFRCDPISEHNRLYWYRQTLGQGPEFLTYFQNEAQLEKSRLLSDRFSAERPKGSFSTLEIQRTEQGDSAMYLCASSPNYNEQFFGPGTRLTVL.

The chain carries TRBV2 and TRBJ2-1, with TRBD2 matching 7 bases. The CDR3 runs 13 residues. Germline V gene sequence: CDR1 SNHLY, CDR2 FYNNEI. Trimming took 7 bases from V and 9 from J; bases not matched to a gene: 9. The CDR3 loop reads CASNKAGMGEQFF. The CDR3 region has the DNA TGTGCCAGCAACAAAGCGGGAATGGGTGAGCAGTTCTTC. The full variable domain, completed using reference TRBV2 and TRBJ2-1, is EPEVTQTPSHQVTQMGQEVILRCVPISNHLYFYWYRQILGQKVEFLVSFYNNEISEKSEIFDDQFSVERPDGSNFTLKIRSTKLEDSAMYFCASNKAGMGEQFFGPGTRLTVL.

The CDR3, as DNA: TGTGCCAGCACCGAACAGGGGGCCAACTACGAGCAGTACTTC. Its translation: CASTEQGANYEQYF. The chain uses TRBV28 and TRBJ2-5; 9 bases are shared with TRBD1. The DNA end is a closer match to TRBJ2-7, so the J assignment may be wrong. Germline lookup yields CDR1 MDHEN and CDR2 SYDVKM. This CDR3 contains 14 residues.

The chain recombines TRBV19 with TRBJ1-4; D is ambiguous. The V end was cut by 0 bases, the J end by 4 bases, with 12 bases between. CDR1 is LNHDA and CDR2 is SQIVND in the germline V gene (reference sequence). The CDR3 is 16 residues long. The CDR3 DNA reads TGTGCCAGTAGTATAGATCGAGTCGAGCATAATGAAAAACTGTTTTTT. Translating it yields CASSIDRVEHNEKLFF.